One and the same sample provided the 22 T cell receptor beta chains below, sequenced in a study of T cell changes during pregnancy in multiple sclerosis. Profiling relied on immunoSEQ multiplex PCR, and the TCRdb table lists in-frame clones only, not all of them. The sample lists about 29,000 clones; about 91% were seen once. Sample: CD8+ T cells from peripheral blood mononuclear cells, taken after pregnancy. The origin of the receptors is a female donor with multiple sclerosis, enrolled in a pregnancy study.

The J gene is TRBJ2-7, the V gene TRBV14, with 7 nucleotides matching TRBD1. Germline V gives CDR1 SGHDN, CDR2 FVKESK. The V gene end was trimmed by 6 bases and the J gene end by 5 bases; junction bases not matched to a gene: 10. CDR3 size: 14 residues. The CDR3 DNA follows: TGTGCCAGCAGAGCGACAGGGAGTGGCGACGAGCAGTACTTC. Translating gives CASRATGSGDEQYF.

This chain uses TRBV5-4 with TRBJ2-1; the D gene is possibly TRBD2 (6 bases). Germline assignment: CDR1 SGHNT and CDR2 YYREEE (reference sequence). The CDR3 extends over 14 amino acids. V was pared by 2 bases and J by 5 bases, with 11 bases between. For the CDR3, the DNA is TGTGCCAGCAGCTTAGGAATAGCGGACAATGAGCAGTTCTTC. As protein: CASSLGIADNEQFF. Using reference TRBV5-4 and TRBJ2-1 for the parts outside the CDR3, the full variable domain is ETGVTQSPTHLIKTRGQQVTLRCSSQSGHNTVSWYQQALGQGPQFIFQYYREEENGRGNFPPRFSGLQFPNYSSELNVNALELDDSALYLCASSLGIADNEQFFGPGTRLTVL.

CDR3 DNA: TGTGCCAGCAGCCAGCGGACTAACTACAATGAGCAGTTCTTC. Translated, it gives CASSQRTNYNEQFF. The chain is built from TRBV28 and TRBJ2-1; a possible D gene is TRBD2 (6 bases). V gave up 6 bases and J gave up 3 bases, with 12 bases separating them. The CDR3 loop spans 14 amino acids. CDR1 is MDHEN and CDR2 is SYDVKM in the germline V gene.

The chain has TRBV12-5 and TRBJ2-7, with no clear D. This CDR3 comprises 11 residues. V shed 7 bases and J shed 6 bases, with 10 bases lying between them. In germline, CDR1 is LGHNT, CDR2 FRNRAP. In DNA form, the CDR3 reads TGTGCTAGTGCGGTAACGGGCGAGCAGTACTTC. It specifies CASAVTGEQYF.

This chain connects TRBV5-6 to TRBJ2-1, with D perhaps matching TRBD2 (5 bases). Germline values: CDR1 SGHDT, CDR2 YYEEEE. Deletions cut 0 bases from V and 9 bases from J, with 10 bases between. This CDR3 spans 13 amino acids. The CDR3 sequence: CASSLVGIGEQFF. As DNA, the CDR3 is TGTGCCAGCAGCTTGGTCGGGATCGGTGAGCAGTTCTTC.

CDR3 nucleotides: TGTGCCAGCAGCTTAGGAGGCGACAGGGGGCGAGCTTTCTTT. This codes for CASSLGGDRGRAFF. This sequence joins TRBV7-9 and TRBJ1-1, with 10 nucleotides matching TRBD1. CDR3 length: 14 amino acids. Germline CDR1 and CDR2: SEHNR and FQNEAQ (reference sequence). The V gene end was trimmed by 1 base and the J gene end by 10 bases; junction bases not matched to a gene: 6.

In nucleotides, the CDR3 is TGTGCCTGGGGACAGGGTTTAGGTGAAGCTTTCTTT. Translating gives CAWGQGLGEAFF. The chain joins TRBV30 to TRBJ1-1; 8 bases are a match to TRBD1. The junction had 6 bases not matched to a gene; V was cut back by 5 bases and J by 7 bases. Germline V gene data show CDR1 as GTSNPN and CDR2 as SVGIG (reference sequence). This CDR3 spans 12 amino acids.

This sequence joins TRBV29-1 and TRBJ2-7; 8 nucleotides align to TRBD1. The CDR3 has 13 residues. Trimming removed 0 bases from V and 4 bases from J; junction bases left unmatched: 2. From germline, CDR1 is SQVTM and CDR2 ANQGSEA. The CDR3: CSVEDGTGYEQYF. The CDR3 bases are TGCAGCGTTGAAGATGGGACAGGATACGAGCAGTACTTC.

The chain links TRBV14 to TRBJ2-1; D is perhaps TRBD2 (5 bases). This CDR3 has 14 residues. Trimming shortened V by 3 bases and J by 11 bases, and 17 bases separated the two germline ends. Germline CDR1 reads SGHDN; CDR2 reads FVKESK. CDR3 sequence (DNA): TGTGCCAGCAGCCACGGGCCTAGCCATTTGAAGCAGTTCTTC. Encoded protein: CASSHGPSHLKQFF.

CDR3 loop: CASSENLAGGLTGELFF. CDR3 DNA sequence: TGTGCCAGCAGTGAAAATCTAGCGGGAGGGCTTACCGGGGAGCTGTTTTTT. The chain combines TRBV2 with TRBJ2-2, with 12 bases aligning to TRBD2. J was trimmed by 5 bases and V by 2 bases; bases with no gene match: 6. The CDR3 has 17 residues. From germline, CDR1 is SNHLY and CDR2 FYNNEI.

The chain couples TRBV5-8 to TRBJ2-5, with a weak D call TRBD2 (5 bases). Trimming shortened V by 4 bases and J by 3 bases, and 13 bases separated the two germline ends. The CDR3 sequence is 14 residues long. CDR1 and CDR2 (germline): SGHTS, YDEGEE. In DNA, the CDR3 is TGTGCCAGCAGCCGGTTCCCGGAGGAAGAGACCCAGTACTTC. As protein: CASSRFPEEETQYF.

The gene calls are TRBV19 and TRBJ2-3; D is ambiguous. The CDR3 runs to 16 residues. V lost 3 bases to trimming and J lost 6 bases, with 19 bases between them. Germline V gives CDR1 LNHDA, CDR2 SQIVND (reference sequence). CDR3 sequence: CASSMVRLSPVDTQYF. The CDR3 bases are TGTGCCAGTAGTATGGTCAGGTTAAGCCCTGTGGATACGCAGTATTTT.

The rearrangement joins TRBV27 to TRBJ2-1; 12 bases align to TRBD2. This CDR3 comprises 15 residues. V gave up 5 bases and J gave up 9 bases; unmatched junction bases: 8. Germline CDR1 and CDR2: MNHEY and SMNVEV (reference sequence). DNA of the CDR3: TGTGCCAGCAGTCCTGGTCCTAGCGGGAGGGGTGAGCAGTTCTTC. Its protein is CASSPGPSGRGEQFF.

CDR3 bases: TGCGCCAGCAGCTCCTGGACTAGCGGGAACAATGAGCAGTTCTTC. The encoded protein is CASSSWTSGNNEQFF. This chain uses TRBV5-1 with TRBJ2-1, with 12 bases identical to TRBD2. Germline V gene lookup returns CDR1 SGHRS and CDR2 YFSETQ. The CDR3 consists of 15 residues. The V gene end was trimmed by 3 bases and the J gene end by 5 bases; junction bases not matched to a gene: 3.

J is TRBJ1-5 and V is TRBV6-4; TRBD1 is a possible D gene (5 bases). V was shortened by 3 bases and J by 0 bases, with 21 bases between the two germline ends. This CDR3 has 19 residues. Germline lookup yields CDR1 MRHNA and CDR2 SNTAGT. The CDR3 nucleotides are TGTGCCAGCAGTGATCCCTTTGGGGGGAGGAGTAGTAGCAATCAGCCCCAGCATTTT. Translated, it gives CASSDPFGGRSSSNQPQHF.

This clone showed up just once. The CDR3 DNA reads as TGTGCCACCATCGGAGACAGCAGCTACAATGAGCAGTTCTTC. Translation: CATIGDSSYNEQFF. The V call is TRBV7-9, the J call TRBJ2-1, with D perhaps TRBD1 (5 bases). Trimming stripped 10 bases from V and 3 bases from J, with 16 bases between. Germline lookup yields CDR1 SEHNR and CDR2 FQNEAQ (reference sequence). The CDR3 contains 14 residues.

This clone rates as medium-sized. This chain connects TRBV6-5 to TRBJ1-1; possible D gene TRBD1, 6 bases. The CDR3 spans 14 residues. Germline CDR1 reads MNHEY; CDR2 reads SVGAGI. V was trimmed by 2 bases and J by 1 base, leaving 8 bases between them. CDR3 sequence (DNA): TGTGCCAGCAGTTACAGGACAGAGAACACTGAAGCTTTCTTT. Its translation: CASSYRTENTEAFF.

CDR3 in DNA: TGTGCCAGCAGCTTAGGGGTAGCGGGAGACACAGATACGCAGTATTTT. Its protein product is CASSLGVAGDTDTQYF. The rearrangement links TRBV7-3 to TRBJ2-3, with 9 bases that match TRBD2. The CDR3 sequence is 16 residues long. The ends lost 2 bases at V and 2 bases at J; junction bases unmatched: 5. The germline V gene has CDR1 SGHTA and CDR2 FQGTGA.

The chain employs TRBV10-3 and TRBJ2-7; D unclear. Trimming shortened V by 3 bases and J by 4 bases, and 13 bases separated the two germline ends. The length of the CDR3 is 14 residues. CDR1 and CDR2 (germline): ENHRY, SYGVKD. CDR3 amino acids: CAISEPRPLYEQYF. The CDR3 coding sequence is TGTGCCATCAGTGAACCGAGGCCCTTGTACGAGCAGTACTTC.

V and J are TRBV5-1 and TRBJ2-1; 7 bases map to TRBD2. CDR1 is SGHRS and CDR2 is YFSETQ in the germline V gene. The CDR3 runs to 14 residues. V shed 2 bases and J 9 bases; nucleotides not matched to a gene: 8. The CDR3 bases are TGCGCCAGCAGCTTCCAGCGGGACCACAGTGAGCAGTTCTTC. Amino acid sequence: CASSFQRDHSEQFF.

The chain has TRBV13 and TRBJ2-1, with 8 positions matching TRBD2. Germline CDR1 is PRHDT and CDR2 is FYEKMQ (reference sequence). Trimming cost V 4 bases and J 9 bases; bases outside gene matches: 5. This CDR3 is 13 amino acids long. CDR3 sequence (DNA): TGTGCCAGCAGCTGGGGGACTAGTAGTGAGCAGTTCTTC. It yields the protein CASSWGTSSEQFF.

V is TRBV7-2 and J is TRBJ1-1, with D maybe TRBD1 (5 bases). The ends were cut back, 2 bases at V and 5 bases at J, with 12 bases in the middle. The germline V gene encodes CDR1 SGHTA and CDR2 FQGNSA. There are 14 residues in the CDR3. This CDR3 is CASSLTGLRTEAFF. In nucleotides, the CDR3 is TGTGCCAGCAGCTTAACAGGATTGAGGACTGAAGCTTTCTTT.